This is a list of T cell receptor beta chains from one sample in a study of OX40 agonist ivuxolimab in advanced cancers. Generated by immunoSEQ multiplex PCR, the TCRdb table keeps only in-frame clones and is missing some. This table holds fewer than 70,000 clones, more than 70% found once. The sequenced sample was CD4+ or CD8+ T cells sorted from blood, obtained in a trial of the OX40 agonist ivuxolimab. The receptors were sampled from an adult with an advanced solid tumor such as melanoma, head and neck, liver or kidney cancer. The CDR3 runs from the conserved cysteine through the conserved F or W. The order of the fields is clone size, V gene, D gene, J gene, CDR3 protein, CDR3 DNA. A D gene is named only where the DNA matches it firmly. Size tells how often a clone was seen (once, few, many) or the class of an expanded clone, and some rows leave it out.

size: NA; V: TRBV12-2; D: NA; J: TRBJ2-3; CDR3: CASRTDTQYF; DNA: TGTGCAAGTCGTACAGATACGCAGTATTTT
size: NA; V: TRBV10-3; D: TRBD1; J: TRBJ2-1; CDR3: CAISGWGQFRNEQFF; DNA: TGTGCCATCAGTGGGTGGGGACAGTTTCGGAATGAGCAGTTCTTC
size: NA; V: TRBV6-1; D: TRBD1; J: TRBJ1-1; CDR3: CASSATGDTEAFF; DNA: TGTGCCAGCAGCGCGACAGGGGACACTGAAGCTTTCTTT
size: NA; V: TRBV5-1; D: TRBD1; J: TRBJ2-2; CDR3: CASSGTANTGELFF; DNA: TGCGCCAGCAGCGGGACAGCGAACACCGGGGAGCTGTTTTTT
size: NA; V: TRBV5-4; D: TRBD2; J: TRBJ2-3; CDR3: CASSPEWGGVTDTQYF; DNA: TGTGCCAGCAGCCCAGAATGGGGGGGGGTGACAGATACGCAGTATTTT
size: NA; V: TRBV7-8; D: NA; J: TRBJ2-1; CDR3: CASSLRAHDEQFF; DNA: TGTGCCAGCAGCTTAAGGGCCCACGATGAGCAGTTCTTC
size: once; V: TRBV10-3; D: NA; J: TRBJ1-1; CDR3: CASNGQLNTEAFF; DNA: TGTGCCAGCAACGGACAGCTGAACACTGAAGCTTTCTTT
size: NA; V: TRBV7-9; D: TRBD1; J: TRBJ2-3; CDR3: CASSFTGVTQYF; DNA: TGTGCCAGCAGCTTTACAGGGGTTACGCAGTATTTT
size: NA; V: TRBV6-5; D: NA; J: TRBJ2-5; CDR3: CASRTLETQYF; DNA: TGTGCCAGCAGAACTCTGGAGACCCAGTACTTC
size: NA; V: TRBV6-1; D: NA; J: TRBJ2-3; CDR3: CANSVTGSAGDTQYF; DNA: TGTGCCAACAGTGTTACTGGGTCCGCCGGAGATACGCAGTATTTT
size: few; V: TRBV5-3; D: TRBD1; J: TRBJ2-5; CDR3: CARSASGTGRWEKETQYF; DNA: TGTGCCAGAAGCGCCTCCGGGACAGGGCGTTGGGAAAAAGAGACCCAGTACTTC
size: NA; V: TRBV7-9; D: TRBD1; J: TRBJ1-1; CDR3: CASSFGTGGTNTEAFF; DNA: TGTGCCAGCAGCTTTGGGACAGGGGGGACGAACACTGAAGCTTTCTTT
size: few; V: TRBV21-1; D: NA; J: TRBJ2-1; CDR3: CASSKARGGSYNEQFF; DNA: TGTGCCAGCAGCAAAGCGAGAGGGGGCTCCTACAATGAGCAGTTCTTC
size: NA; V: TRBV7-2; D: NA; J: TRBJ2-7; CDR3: CASSLLDVRSGSSYEQYF; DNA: TGTGCCAGCAGCTTACTGGACGTCCGATCCGGAAGCTCCTACGAGCAGTACTTC
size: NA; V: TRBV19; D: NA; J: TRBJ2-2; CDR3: CASSIAGTSTGELFF; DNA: TGTGCCAGTAGTATCGCCGGGACAAGCACCGGGGAGCTGTTTTTT